Listed below are T cell receptor beta chains from one sample, sequenced in a study of Ad26.COV2.S vaccination and SARS-CoV-2 variants. Measured with immunoSEQ multiplex PCR; TCRdb has only the in-frame clones, and not every one. Among 330,000 or so clones, 75% to 90% were seen once, and the ten largest hold around 5%. The sequencing here drew on peripheral blood, taken in a trial of Ad26.COV2.S vaccine versus placebo. The receptor set was obtained from a person between 18 and 60 years old who received the Ad26.COV2.S COVID-19 vaccine or a placebo. CDR3s include the opening cysteine and the closing phenylalanine or tryptophan. D genes are given only for firm matches. Clone sizes are given selectively: once, few, many, or a class where the clone is expanded.

V gene	clone size	D gene	J gene	CDR3 protein	CDR3 DNA
TRBV19	NA	NA	TRBJ2-2	CASSFSANTGELFF	TGTGCCAGTAGTTTCTCAGCGAACACCGGGGAGCTGTTTTTT
TRBV5-1	NA	NA	TRBJ1-1	CASSPGPSFPEAFF	TGCGCCAGCAGCCCGGGACCCAGTTTCCCTGAAGCTTTCTTT
TRBV27	once	NA	TRBJ2-3	CASSWGYSSTDTQYF	TGTGCCAGCAGTTGGGGATACTCTAGCACAGATACGCAGTATTTT
TRBV11-2	NA	TRBD1	TRBJ1-1	CASSIQGQVNTEAFF	TGTGCCAGCAGCATACAGGGGCAAGTTAACACTGAAGCTTTCTTT
TRBV1	NA	NA	TRBJ1-4	CTSSQLLTGHALSNEKLFF	TGCACCAGCAGCCAGCTATTGACGGGACATGCGCTTTCTAATGAAAAACTGTTTTTT
TRBV18	NA	NA	TRBJ2-3	CASSPPAPTTADTQYF	TGTGCCAGCTCACCACCCGCCCCGACGACGGCAGATACGCAGTATTTT
TRBV5-4	once	TRBD2	TRBJ2-3	CASSLPSGRPDTQYF	TGTGCCAGCAGCTTGCCTAGCGGGAGACCAGATACGCAGTATTTT
TRBV4-2	NA	NA	TRBJ2-1	CASSQVSGGPLFF	TGTGCCAGCAGCCAAGTTTCTGGGGGCCCATTGTTCTTC
TRBV7-9	NA	NA	TRBJ1-1	CASSRRQGNTEAFF	TGTGCCAGCAGCCGTCGACAAGGAAACACTGAAGCTTTCTTT
TRBV7-8	NA	NA	TRBJ2-7	CASSPVVGEQYF	TGTGCCAGCAGCCCCGTAGTGGGCGAGCAGTACTTC
TRBV2	NA	TRBD2	TRBJ2-1	CASSEVPAGGPSGDEQFF	TGTGCCAGCAGTGAAGTCCCTGCGGGAGGGCCCTCGGGCGATGAGCAGTTCTTC
TRBV18	NA	NA	TRBJ1-1	CASSIQTENTEAFF	TGTGCCAGCTCAATTCAGACAGAGAACACTGAAGCTTTCTTT
TRBV6-2/TRBV6-3	few	NA	TRBJ1-2	CASSYPHYGYTF	TGTGCCAGCAGTTACCCCCATTATGGCTACACCTTC
TRBV11-2	NA	NA	TRBJ1-2	CASSSLRWARHGYTF	TGTGCCAGCAGCTCCCTCCGCTGGGCCAGACATGGCTACACCTTC
TRBV3-1/TRBV3-2	NA	TRBD1	TRBJ1-2	CASTLQGASGYTF	TGTGCCAGCACCCTCCAGGGGGCTAGTGGCTACACCTTC
TRBV7-8	NA	NA	TRBJ1-2	CASSLDSPPGRGYTF	TGTGCCAGCAGCTTAGATTCTCCCCCGGGAAGGGGCTACACCTTC
TRBV4-3	NA	TRBD2	TRBJ2-5	CASSQGGGAETQYF	TGCGCCAGCAGCCAAGGGGGGGGAGCGGAGACCCAGTACTTC
TRBV27	NA	NA	TRBJ2-6	CASSLSGANVLTF	TGTGCCAGCAGTTTATCTGGGGCCAACGTCCTGACTTTC
TRBV29-1	NA	TRBD1	TRBJ1-2	CSVGDRAGGYTF	TGCAGCGTTGGAGACAGGGCGGGAGGCTACACCTTC
TRBV28	few	NA	TRBJ1-2	CASSPNEANYGYTF	TGTGCCAGCAGTCCGAATGAAGCTAACTATGGCTACACCTTC
TRBV24-1	NA	TRBD1	TRBJ1-2	CATSVGQGVIYGYTF	TGTGCCACCAGTGTAGGACAGGGCGTAATCTATGGCTACACCTTC
TRBV27	NA	NA	TRBJ1-1	CASSLSLETEAFF	TGTGCCAGCAGTTTATCACTAGAGACTGAAGCTTTCTTT
TRBV4-1	NA	NA	TRBJ1-4	CASSQDWGQNEKLFF	TGCGCCAGCAGCCAAGATTGGGGACAAAATGAAAAACTGTTTTTT
TRBV9	NA	NA	TRBJ2-3	CASSVTTTGTDTQYF	TGTGCCAGCAGCGTAACGACTACCGGCACAGATACGCAGTATTTT
TRBV6-5	NA	NA	TRBJ2-2	CATFPGQFLTGELFF	TGTGCCACCTTTCCGGGGCAGTTTCTGACCGGGGAGCTGTTTTTT
TRBV30	NA	NA	TRBJ1-5	CAWSDGSAASNISPQHF	TGTGCCTGGAGTGACGGATCGGCAGCCTCTAATATCAGCCCCCAGCATTTT
TRBV27	once	NA	TRBJ2-1	CASSLRGFTYNEQFF	TGTGCCAGCAGTTTACGTGGATTTACCTACAATGAGCAGTTCTTC
TRBV19	NA	NA	TRBJ1-5	CASSIGEVNSNQPQHF	TGTGCCAGTAGTATCGGGGAAGTTAATAGCAATCAGCCCCAGCATTTT
TRBV27	NA	NA	TRBJ1-1	CASRQGSQGLLNTEAFF	TGTGCCAGCAGGCAGGGGTCCCAGGGGCTCCTGAACACTGAAGCTTTCTTT
TRBV5-6	NA	NA	TRBJ2-1	CASSLLGGRTYNEQFF	TGTGCCAGCAGCTTGTTAGGGGGACGGACCTACAATGAGCAGTTCTTC
TRBV2	once	NA	TRBJ1-2	CASKVVVYGYTF	TGTGCCAGCAAGGTTGTGGTCTATGGCTACACCTTC
TRBV28	NA	TRBD1	TRBJ1-4	CASSLPTGGLGEKLFF	TGTGCCAGCAGTTTACCTACAGGGGGCCTCGGAGAAAAACTGTTTTTT
TRBV7-2	NA	NA	TRBJ1-1	CASSPEINTEAFF	TGTGCCAGCAGCCCAGAGATCAACACTGAAGCTTTCTTT
TRBV2	NA	NA	TRBJ2-2	CASSSQTGMAAGELFF	TGTGCCAGCAGTTCACAAACAGGGATGGCGGCCGGGGAGCTGTTTTTT
TRBV5-1	NA	NA	TRBJ1-5	CASSFNGQNNQPQHF	TGCGCCAGCAGCTTCAACGGACAGAACAATCAGCCCCAGCATTTT
TRBV11-3	NA	TRBD2	TRBJ2-3	CASSLFGTSRRTDTQYF	TGTGCCAGCAGCCTATTCGGGACTAGCCGCCGCACAGATACGCAGTATTTT
TRBV2	NA	NA	TRBJ1-3	CASSEEGNTIYF	TGTGCCAGCAGTGAGGAGGGAAACACCATATATTTT
TRBV2	NA	TRBD2	TRBJ2-3	CASSEPALAGGGEDTQYF	TGTGCCAGCAGTGAACCGGCATTAGCGGGGGGAGGGGAAGATACGCAGTATTTT
TRBV28	NA	NA	TRBJ2-7	CASSPGGTYEQYF	TGTGCCAGTTCACCCGGCGGCACCTACGAGCAGTACTTC
TRBV6-5	NA	NA	TRBJ1-3	CASGGPGNTIYF	TGTGCCAGCGGGGGGCCTGGAAACACCATATATTTT
TRBV3-1/TRBV3-2	NA	NA	TRBJ1-2	CASSLFGGYTF	TGTGCCAGCAGCCTTTTCGGTGGCTACACCTTC
TRBV12-5	once	NA	TRBJ1-2	CASGPSAIKGYGYTF	TGTGCTAGTGGGCCCTCAGCAATAAAGGGCTATGGCTACACCTTC
TRBV4-1	NA	NA	TRBJ1-5	CASRGGEAGHYSNQPQHF	TGCGCCAGCAGAGGGGGGGAGGCAGGGCATTATAGCAATCAGCCCCAGCATTTT
TRBV19	NA	TRBD1	TRBJ1-1	CASREGQLNTEAFF	TGTGCCAGTAGGGAGGGACAGTTGAACACTGAAGCTTTCTTT
TRBV6-6	NA	TRBD1	TRBJ2-5	CASCPGTAQYF	TGTGCCAGCTGCCCCGGGACAGCCCAGTACTTC
TRBV6-1	once	NA	TRBJ2-3	CASSDWLTESDTQYF	TGTGCCAGCAGTGATTGGTTGACAGAGTCAGATACGCAGTATTTT
TRBV19	NA	TRBD1	TRBJ1-1	CASNPGTGSITEAFF	TGTGCCAGTAACCCGGGGACAGGGAGCATCACTGAAGCTTTCTTT
TRBV5-4	NA	NA	TRBJ1-3	CASSEGTINTIYF	TGTGCCAGCAGTGAAGGGACAATCAACACCATATATTTT
TRBV5-6	NA	NA	TRBJ1-5	CASSYGLNQPQHF	TGTGCCAGCAGTTATGGCCTAAATCAGCCCCAGCATTTT